These 30 T cell receptor beta chains originate from one sample sequenced in a study of metastatic and nonmetastatic thyroid tumors. MiXCR reprocessed the PCR reads for TCRdb. The sample shows approximately 30,000 clones, more than 14% of them seen only once. Prior to thyroid surgery, none of the patients had received any treatment. Sequencing input: blood. These receptors originate from a male donor with papillary thyroid cancer or a benign thyroid nodule (not recorded which). Some clones in this sample may be carry-over from other donors' samples.

This clone was seen ten or more times. V usage is TRBV4-1 and J usage is TRBJ2-7; D perhaps matches TRBD1 (6 bases). The CDR3 has 15 amino acids. Trimming left V 1 base short and J 3 bases short, with 13 bases between. Germline values: CDR1 MGHRA, CDR2 YSYEKL. The CDR3 protein is CASSQGAGESYEQYF. As DNA, the CDR3 is TGCGCCAGCAGCCAAGGGGCAGGGGAGAGCTACGAGCAGTACTTC.

This clone came up many times. The chain combines TRBV28 with TRBJ1-5; D unresolved. Trimming shortened V by 2 bases and J by 7 bases, and 12 bases separated the two germline ends. The CDR3 extends over 14 amino acids. Germline CDR1 reads MDHEN; CDR2 reads SYDVKM. The CDR3 is CASSLLPRLQPQHF. DNA for the CDR3: TGTGCCAGCAGTTTACTCCCACGTCTCCAGCCCCAGCATTTT. Using reference TRBV28 and TRBJ1-5 for the parts outside the CDR3, the full variable domain is DVKVTQSSRYLVKRTGEKVFLECVQDMDHENMFWYRQDPGLGLRLIYFSYDVKMKEKGDIPEGYSVSREKKERFSLILESASTNQTSMYLCASSLLPRLQPQHFGDGTRLSIL.

This clone came up many times. V gene TRBV12-3 or TRBV12-4 combines with J gene TRBJ2-5; 8 positions agree with TRBD1. The CDR3 contains 15 residues. V gave up 2 bases and J gave up 5 bases; unmatched junction bases: 7. DNA of the CDR3: TGTGCCAGCAGTTTAATGGACAGGGTGGGGGAGACCCAGTACTTC. Its translation: CASSLMDRVGETQYF.

Judged by abundance, this clone is medium-sized. V is TRBV6-6 and J is TRBJ2-3; D may be TRBD1 (9 bases). Germline loops: CDR1 MNHNY, CDR2 SVGAGI (reference sequence). The CDR3 spans 18 residues. Trimming shortened V by 4 bases and J by 2 bases, and 22 bases separated the two germline ends. Here the CDR3 DNA reads TGTGCCAGCAGTTCCCGGGGGGGTGGACAGGGGCTCACAGATACGCAGTATTTT. Residues: CASSSRGGGQGLTDTQYF.

This clone was seen ten or more times. The chain joins TRBV30 to TRBJ1-1; maybe TRBD1 (6 bases). This CDR3 has 14 residues. Trimming pared 3 bases from V and 0 bases from J, leaving 11 bases between. Germline loops: CDR1 GTSNPN, CDR2 SVGIG (reference sequence). This CDR3 reads CAWSGQRMNTEAFF. As DNA, the CDR3 is TGTGCCTGGAGCGGACAGCGCATGAACACTGAAGCTTTCTTT. The full variable domain, with the rest looked up from reference TRBV30 and TRBJ1-1, is SQTIHQWPATLVQPVGSPLSLECTVEGTSNPNLYWYRQAAGRGLQLLFYSVGIGQISSEVPQNLSASRPQDRQFILSSKKLLLSDSGFYLCAWSGQRMNTEAFFGQGTRLTVV.

V gene TRBV7-3 combines with J gene TRBJ2-3; 9 bases map to TRBD2. CDR1 and CDR2 (germline): SGHTA, FQGTGA. The CDR3 spans 17 residues. The V and J ends lost 5 bases and 2 bases, in that order; junction bases with no gene match: 11. The chain's CDR3 is CASSQGMAGGFTDTQYF. As DNA, the CDR3 is TGTGCCAGCAGCCAAGGAATGGCGGGAGGGTTCACAGATACGCAGTATTTT.

This clone was found many times. This chain uses TRBV7-9 with TRBJ2-2, with unresolved D. Per germline, CDR1 SEHNR and CDR2 FQNEAQ (reference sequence). V lost 9 bases, J lost 7 bases, and 12 bases lay in between. The CDR3 is made up of 12 amino acids. The CDR3 coding sequence is TGTGCCAGTTCGCGGCAGAGCGGGGAGCTGTTTTTT. It encodes CASSRQSGELFF.

This clone was seen many times. The rearrangement uses TRBV5-1 and TRBJ2-2, with 8 positions matching TRBD1. Germline CDR1 and CDR2: SGHRS and YFSETQ. The ends lost 3 bases at V and 9 bases at J; junction bases unmatched: 10. The CDR3 runs 15 residues. CDR3 loop: CASSSEGRGRRELFF. CDR3 nucleotide sequence: TGCGCCAGCAGCTCGGAGGGCAGGGGGCGCAGGGAGCTGTTTTTT. Variable domain in full (rest from reference TRBV5-1 and TRBJ2-2): KAGVTQTPRYLIKTRGQQVTLSCSPISGHRSVSWYQQTPGQGLQFLFEYFSETQRNKGNFPGRFSGRQFSNSRSEMNVSTLELGDSALYLCASSSEGRGRRELFFGEGSRLTVL.

This sequence joins TRBV6-1 and TRBJ1-2; no firm D call. The CDR3 loop spans 14 amino acids. Trimming removed 6 bases at V and 0 bases at J, with 11 bases between. Germline CDR1 MNHNS, CDR2 SASEGT. The DNA for the CDR3 is TGTGCCAGCAGGGCGGACGGATCTAACTATGGCTACACCTTC. It codes for CASRADGSNYGYTF.

The CDR3 protein is CASSQDLSSGNTIYF. DNA for the CDR3: TGCGCCAGCAGCCAAGATCTTTCCTCTGGAAACACCATATATTTT. The V gene is TRBV4-1, the J gene TRBJ1-3, with D uncertain. CDR3 length: 15 residues. Deletions cut 0 bases from V and 0 bases from J, with 6 bases between. Germline loops: CDR1 MGHRA, CDR2 YSYEKL.

This clone was detected many times. The J gene is TRBJ1-1, the V gene TRBV6-1, with 10 bases fitting TRBD1. CDR3 size: 14 residues. V lost 6 bases to trimming and J lost 3 bases; unmatched junction nucleotides: 4. Germline CDR1 MNHNS, CDR2 SASEGT. Written as DNA, the CDR3 is TGTGCCAGCAGGACAGGGGGCGCGTACACTGAAGCTTTCTTT. This gives the protein CASRTGGAYTEAFF.

This clone was observed at least ten times. The chain uses TRBV5-8 and TRBJ1-2; perhaps TRBD1 as D (6 bases). This CDR3 region has 16 residues. Trimming pared 4 bases from V and 6 bases from J, leaving 22 bases between. The germline CDR1 and CDR2 sequences are SGHTS and YDEGEE. The CDR3 reads CASSPSLLQGPHGYTF. The DNA for the CDR3 is TGTGCCAGCAGCCCCAGCTTACTACAGGGTCCCCATGGCTACACCTTC. The full variable domain, completed using reference TRBV5-8 and TRBJ1-2, is EAGVTQSPTHLIKTRGQQATLRCSPISGHTSVYWYQQALGLGLQFLLWYDEGEERNRGNFPPRFSGRQFPNYSSELNVNALELEDSALYLCASSPSLLQGPHGYTFGSGTRLTVV.

Remarks on this clone: Since a much larger clone is just one base distant, this may be a read error. This sample includes further DNA sequences coding for the same CDR3. The chain uses TRBV12-3 or TRBV12-4 and TRBJ2-5; the D gene is possibly TRBD1 (5 bases). V gave up 6 bases and J gave up 3 bases, with 11 bases separating them. The CDR3 sequence is 13 residues long. CDR3 nucleotide sequence: TGTGCCAGCAGGGGAACAGGTGAAGAGACCCAGTACTTC. Protein product: CASRGTGEETQYF.

This clone was detected many times. CDR3 nucleotides: TGTGCCAGCAGGGTTGGGGTGAACACTGAAGCTTTCTTT. Its protein product is CASRVGVNTEAFF. This sequence joins TRBV19 and TRBJ1-1; tentative D call: TRBD1 (5 bases). This CDR3 spans 13 amino acids. V lost 9 bases and J 0 bases, leaving 11 bases between the germline ends. Germline CDR1 and CDR2: LNHDA and SQIVND (reference sequence).

This clone has only a few counts. V gene TRBV12-3 or TRBV12-4 combines with J gene TRBJ2-7; D ambiguous. V was cut by 6 bases and J by 3 bases, with 9 bases left in between. This CDR3 region has 12 residues. CDR3 sequence reads: CASSYTFYEQYF. The CDR3 DNA reads TGTGCCAGCAGCTACACATTCTACGAGCAGTACTTC.

This clone was observed at least ten times. The chain carries TRBV6-5 and TRBJ1-1; no firm D call. The CDR3 contains 12 residues. Trimming took 2 bases from V and 8 from J, leaving 9 bases between them. CDR1 and CDR2 (germline): MNHEY, SVGAGI. CDR3 nucleotide sequence: TGTGCCAGCAGTTACCTAAAGTGGGAAGCTTTCTTT. Residues: CASSYLKWEAFF.

Ten or more counts support this clone. This chain connects TRBV7-2 to TRBJ2-2; no definite D call. Germline V gene data show CDR1 as SGHTA and CDR2 as FQGNSA. V gave up 5 bases and J gave up 6 bases, with 7 bases separating them. The CDR3 totals 12 residues. CDR3 residues: CASSLEAGELFF. The CDR3 DNA reads TGTGCCAGCAGCCTCGAGGCCGGGGAGCTGTTTTTT.

Ten or more counts support this clone. The chain links TRBV5-4 to TRBJ1-2, with D uncertain. V dropped 0 bases and J dropped 4 bases, with 10 bases sitting between them. This CDR3 has 14 amino acids. Germline V gene lookup returns CDR1 SGHNT and CDR2 YYREEE (reference sequence). This chain's CDR3 is CASSLEVRTYGYTF. Written as DNA, the CDR3 is TGTGCCAGCAGCTTGGAGGTCAGGACCTATGGCTACACCTTC.

In regard to this clone: One end of the junction does not line up with germline, which may come from a read error. The V call is TRBV6-4, the J call TRBJ2-1; tentatively, D is TRBD1 (5 bases). The germline CDR1 and CDR2 sequences are MRHNA and SNTAGT. The CDR3 loop spans 15 amino acids. CDR3 in DNA: TGTGCCAGCAGTGACTCGTGGGGCTCCTACAATGAGCAGCTCTTC. Encoded protein: CASSDSWGSYNEQLF.

This clone was observed at least ten times. The V and J genes are TRBV9 and TRBJ1-1; D is ambiguous. The CDR3 has 14 residues. V dropped 0 bases and J dropped 8 bases, with 14 bases sitting between them. From germline, CDR1 is SGDLS and CDR2 YYNGEE. CDR3 sequence reads: CASSVGFEGLEAFF. The CDR3 DNA is TGTGCCAGCAGCGTAGGCTTTGAGGGCCTAGAAGCTTTCTTT.

This clone was recorded at least ten times. The genes are TRBV5-1 and TRBJ1-1; D is unresolved. Per the germline V gene, CDR1 is SGHRS and CDR2 is YFSETQ. This CDR3 contains 13 residues. V gave up 2 bases and J gave up 2 bases, with 7 bases separating them. Here the CDR3 reads CASSLGSNTEAFF. The CDR3 bases are TGCGCCAGCAGCTTAGGGAGTAACACTGAAGCTTTCTTT.

This clone was recorded once. Just one base apart from a much larger clone, this may be a read error. V gene TRBV9 combines with J gene TRBJ2-5; TRBD2 matches 9 bases. The ends lost 2 bases at V and 1 base at J; junction bases unmatched: 3. The CDR3 extends over 15 amino acids. Germline V gene sequence: CDR1 SGDLS, CDR2 YYNGEE. In nucleotides, the CDR3 is TGTGCCAGCAGCGTTAGCGGGGGCATCCAAGAGACCCAGTACTTC. This sequence encodes CASSVSGGIQETQYF.

At least ten counts were recorded for this clone. This chain connects TRBV5-1 to TRBJ1-1; D call uncertain. Trimming took off 4 bases at V and 1 base at J, with 11 bases between the two ends. The CDR3 spans 14 residues. CDR1 SGHRS and CDR2 YFSETQ come from the germline V gene. CDR3 residues: CASSLGEGNTEAFF. CDR3 DNA sequence: TGCGCCAGCAGCCTGGGAGAGGGGAACACTGAAGCTTTCTTT. The complete variable domain, with remaining parts taken from reference TRBV5-1 and TRBJ1-1, reads KAGVTQTPRYLIKTRGQQVTLSCSPISGHRSVSWYQQTPGQGLQFLFEYFSETQRNKGNFPGRFSGRQFSNSRSEMNVSTLELGDSALYLCASSLGEGNTEAFFGQGTRLTVV.

This clone has at least ten counts. The rearrangement uses TRBV29-1 and TRBJ2-5, with 8 bases that match TRBD2. J gave up 0 bases and V 6 bases, and 6 bases lay outside the gene matches. CDR3 length: 14 amino acids. The V gene's germline CDR1 is SQVTM and CDR2 ANQGSEA. DNA for the CDR3: TGCAGCGTGCAGGGACTAGGGTACCAAGAGACCCAGTACTTC. Translation gives CSVQGLGYQETQYF.

This clone showed up many times. This rearrangement joins TRBV11-3 to TRBJ2-5, with 11 bases aligning to TRBD2. The CDR3 runs 16 residues. Germline V gene lookup returns CDR1 SGHNT and CDR2 YENEEA. V was pared by 1 base and J by 4 bases, with 5 bases of the junction left unmatched. CDR3 DNA sequence: TGTGCCAGCAGCTTAGCACTAGCGGGAGTCGGAGAGACCCAGTACTTC. This sequence encodes CASSLALAGVGETQYF.

This clone was picked up a small number of times. J is TRBJ2-5 and V is TRBV28, with unresolved D. Trimming shortened V by 4 bases and J by 8 bases, and 23 bases separated the two germline ends. This CDR3 is 16 amino acids long. Germline V gene data show CDR1 as MDHEN and CDR2 as SYDVKM. This chain's CDR3 is CASSYPPGRGPDTQYF. DNA for the CDR3: TGTGCCAGCAGTTATCCGCCCGGGCGTGGGCCGGATACCCAGTACTTC. The full variable domain, with the rest looked up from reference TRBV28 and TRBJ2-5, is DVKVTQSSRYLVKRTGEKVFLECVQDMDHENMFWYRQDPGLGLRLIYFSYDVKMKEKGDIPEGYSVSREKKERFSLILESASTNQTSMYLCASSYPPGRGPDTQYFGPGTRLLVL.

The table lists this clone with many counts. V usage is TRBV6-4 and J usage is TRBJ2-5; D perhaps matches TRBD1 (5 bases). The germline gives CDR1 MRHNA, CDR2 SNTAGT. The V gene lost 5 bases and the J gene lost 7 bases, with 17 bases spanning the gap. The CDR3 contains 14 residues. Written as DNA, the CDR3 is TGTGCCAGCAGTCTGGACCTTGACCAGGGGACCCAGTACTTC. It encodes CASSLDLDQGTQYF.

With respect to this clone: One end of the junction is discordant with germline, which a read error may explain. The CDR3 region has the DNA TGTGCCAGCAGCTTAACAGCGGGAGGGCCTGTAACAAAAGATACCCAGTACTTC. This translates into CASSLTAGGPVTKDTQYF. The chain uses TRBV11-1 and TRBJ2-5; 10 nucleotides match TRBD2. Germline assignment: CDR1 SGHAT and CDR2 FQDESV (reference sequence). This CDR3 spans 18 amino acids.

The chain uses TRBV18 and TRBJ1-1; 10 bases agree with TRBD1. V lost 3 bases, J lost 3 bases, and 4 bases stayed unmatched. Germline CDR1 and CDR2: KGHSH and LQKENI. The CDR3 is 15 amino acids. CDR3 in DNA: TGTGCCAGCTCACCCGACAGGGGGCGCGACACTGAAGCTTTCTTT. Protein product: CASSPDRGRDTEAFF.

This clone came up many times. This chain connects TRBV18 to TRBJ2-7; D call uncertain. CDR1 and CDR2 from the germline V gene are KGHSH and LQKENI. The CDR3 contains 14 residues. V was trimmed by 1 base and J by 3 bases, leaving 10 bases between them. In DNA, the CDR3 is TGTGCCAGCTCACCACAGGCAGGTAACTACGAGCAGTACTTC. Encoded protein: CASSPQAGNYEQYF.